The rows below give T cell receptor beta chains drawn from one sample of a study of T cells in Graves' hyperthyroidism and ophthalmopathy. TCRdb used MiXCR to reprocess the multiplex PCR reads, holding one entry per CDR3 protein. There are approximately 400,000 distinct CDR3 sequences in the sample; under 15% occur only once, and 32% lies in the top ten. Material: blood. The receptors shown here come from a woman younger than 45 with Graves' hyperthyroidism. Both conserved end residues are part of each CDR3. The D gene is left open where the match is weak. Only part of the rows carry a size: once, few, many, or a class if the clone is expanded.

CDR3 DNA: TGTGCCGGCAGTTTATCGGGACAAAGTAATTCACCCCTCCACTTT
CDR3 protein: CAGSLSGQSNSPLHF
J gene: TRBJ1-6
D gene: NA
V gene: TRBV12-3/TRBV12-4
clone size: few

CDR3 DNA: TGTGCCAGCAGCAACCGGGGCGAGCAGTACTTC
CDR3 protein: CASSNRGEQYF
J gene: TRBJ2-7
D gene: NA
V gene: TRBV3-1
clone size: many

CDR3 DNA: NA
CDR3 protein: CASSSDPPQATNCFF
J gene: TRBJ1-4
D gene: NA
V gene: TRBV7-2
clone size: NA

CDR3 DNA: TGTGCCAGCAGCCAAGGGGGGGGGACCTACAATGAGCAGTTCTTC
CDR3 protein: CASSQGGGTYNEQFF
J gene: TRBJ2-1
D gene: TRBD2
V gene: TRBV14
clone size: NA

CDR3 DNA: TGTGCCAGCAGTGTGAGAAACAGACCTTTGGAGCAGTACTTC
CDR3 protein: CASSVRNRPLEQYF
J gene: TRBJ2-7
D gene: NA
V gene: TRBV6-2/TRBV6-3
clone size: NA

CDR3 DNA: TGTGCCAGCAGCTTAGTCGGGGGGGCTAAGGCCGAGCAGTACTTC
CDR3 protein: CASSLVGGAKAEQYF
J gene: TRBJ2-7
D gene: TRBD2
V gene: TRBV7-9
clone size: NA

CDR3 DNA: TGTGCCACCACCGCGACAGGGGGCGGCAATGAGCAGTTCTTC
CDR3 protein: CATTATGGGNEQFF
J gene: TRBJ2-1
D gene: TRBD1
V gene: TRBV24-1
clone size: few

CDR3 DNA: TGTGCCACCTCCCGAGGTACTGAAGCTTTCTTT
CDR3 protein: CATSRGTEAFF
J gene: TRBJ1-1
D gene: NA
V gene: TRBV24-1
clone size: many

CDR3 DNA: TGTGCCAGCAGTAATACAGGGAATGAGCAGTTCTTC
CDR3 protein: CASSNTGNEQFF
J gene: TRBJ2-1
D gene: NA
V gene: TRBV12-3/TRBV12-4
clone size: many

CDR3 DNA: TGTGCCAGCAGCTCCTTGGGCGAGCAGTTCTTC
CDR3 protein: CASSSLGEQFF
J gene: TRBJ2-1
D gene: NA
V gene: TRBV7-9
clone size: NA

CDR3 DNA: TGTGCCAGCAGCACAGAGAGGGCCCCCTACTACGAGCAGTACTTC
CDR3 protein: CASSTERAPYYEQYF
J gene: TRBJ2-7
D gene: NA
V gene: TRBV11-2
clone size: many

CDR3 DNA: TGTGCCAGCAGTTACTCTGTGGCAGGGGAGGAAAAACTGTTTTTT
CDR3 protein: CASSYSVAGEEKLFF
J gene: TRBJ1-4
D gene: NA
V gene: TRBV6-5
clone size: NA

CDR3 DNA: TGTGCCAGCAGTCCAAGTCGGGAGTCAGGTAATGAGCAGTTCTTC
CDR3 protein: CASSPSRESGNEQFF
J gene: TRBJ2-1
D gene: NA
V gene: TRBV27
clone size: many

CDR3 DNA: TGTGCCAGTATCCCCGCGGGAGGCGAGGGCGGTGAGCAGTTCTTC
CDR3 protein: CASIPAGGEGGEQFF
J gene: TRBJ2-1
D gene: TRBD2
V gene: TRBV19
clone size: NA

CDR3 DNA: TGCAGTGCGAGGGGGGGTGACCCGTTCGTTTACGAGCAGTACTTC
CDR3 protein: CSARGGDPFVYEQYF
J gene: TRBJ2-7
D gene: NA
V gene: TRBV20-1
clone size: NA

CDR3 DNA: TGTGCCAGCGAGTCACAGGGGGTGGCCTACGAGCAGTACTTC
CDR3 protein: CASESQGVAYEQYF
J gene: TRBJ2-7
D gene: TRBD1
V gene: TRBV6-1
clone size: few

CDR3 DNA: TGTGCCAGCAGCTTAGGGTCTAGCACCGAGACCCAGTACTTC
CDR3 protein: CASSLGSSTETQYF
J gene: TRBJ2-5
D gene: NA
V gene: TRBV7-9
clone size: many

CDR3 DNA: TGTGCCAGTAGATCTTCCGCAGGGGGAAGGGTGAACACTGAAGCTTTCTTT
CDR3 protein: CASRSSAGGRVNTEAFF
J gene: TRBJ1-1
D gene: TRBD1
V gene: TRBV19
clone size: NA

CDR3 DNA: TGTGCCAGCAGCCAAAACCGCGGGAGCGAGACCCAGTACTTC
CDR3 protein: CASSQNRGSETQYF
J gene: TRBJ2-5
D gene: TRBD2
V gene: TRBV3-1
clone size: many

CDR3 DNA: TGTGCCAGTAGTATAGATCCCGGACAGGGCTATGGCTACACCTTC
CDR3 protein: CASSIDPGQGYGYTF
J gene: TRBJ1-2
D gene: TRBD1
V gene: TRBV19
clone size: few

CDR3 DNA: TGTGCCAGCAGCTTAATTAGCCCAGATACGCAGTATTTT
CDR3 protein: CASSLISPDTQYF
J gene: TRBJ2-3
D gene: NA
V gene: TRBV5-4
clone size: few

CDR3 DNA: TGTGCCAGCAGCTCTCCGGGACTAGCGGGAGGGCCTGGGGACAATGAGCAGTTCTTC
CDR3 protein: CASSSPGLAGGPGDNEQFF
J gene: TRBJ2-1
D gene: TRBD2
V gene: TRBV11-2
clone size: NA

CDR3 DNA: TGTGCCAGCAGCCAAGATCAGCGAAGAGGGGAGACCCAGTACTTC
CDR3 protein: CASSQDQRRGETQYF
J gene: TRBJ2-5
D gene: NA
V gene: TRBV4-2
clone size: NA

CDR3 DNA: TGTGCCACCAGCAGAGATTACGGGACGCCGAGCTCTGGGGCCAACGTCCTGACTTTC
CDR3 protein: CATSRDYGTPSSGANVLTF
J gene: TRBJ2-6
D gene: NA
V gene: TRBV15
clone size: NA

CDR3 DNA: TGCGCCAGCAGCCCCCTTGACGACAGGCATGGCTACACCTTC
CDR3 protein: CASSPLDDRHGYTF
J gene: TRBJ1-2
D gene: NA
V gene: TRBV5-1
clone size: few

CDR3 DNA: TGTGCCAGCACCTCCTTCGGGCTGGAGTATGGCTACACCTTC
CDR3 protein: CASTSFGLEYGYTF
J gene: TRBJ1-2
D gene: NA
V gene: TRBV27
clone size: many

CDR3 DNA: TGTGCCAGCAGCTCCTCAAGGGGGAGGGCCTCCGTCGAGCAGTACTTC
CDR3 protein: CASSSSRGRASVEQYF
J gene: TRBJ2-7
D gene: NA
V gene: TRBV7-2
clone size: many

CDR3 DNA: TGTGCCAGCAGTGTCCTCAGCTACGAGCAGTACTTC
CDR3 protein: CASSVLSYEQYF
J gene: TRBJ2-7
D gene: NA
V gene: TRBV28
clone size: many

CDR3 DNA: TGTGCCAGCAGCCAAGGGGACAGCCTCTACTCTGGAAACACCATATATTTT
CDR3 protein: CASSQGDSLYSGNTIYF
J gene: TRBJ1-3
D gene: TRBD1
V gene: TRBV3-1
clone size: NA

CDR3 DNA: TGCAGTGCTAGAATCATAGGGACAGGCTATACGCAGTATTTT
CDR3 protein: CSARIIGTGYTQYF
J gene: TRBJ2-3
D gene: TRBD1
V gene: TRBV20-1
clone size: few

CDR3 DNA: TGTGCCAGCAGCCTCAGGGTGAGCAATGAGCAGTTCTTC
CDR3 protein: CASSLRVSNEQFF
J gene: TRBJ2-1
D gene: NA
V gene: TRBV7-8
clone size: NA

CDR3 DNA: TGTGCCTGGAGTGGGTTGATGGGGGGTCGCGAGCAGTACTTC
CDR3 protein: CAWSGLMGGREQYF
J gene: TRBJ2-7
D gene: NA
V gene: TRBV30
clone size: many

CDR3 DNA: TGTGCCAGCAGCTCGCTTTTGAATGAAAAACTGTTTTTT
CDR3 protein: CASSSLLNEKLFF
J gene: TRBJ1-4
D gene: NA
V gene: TRBV5-4
clone size: NA

CDR3 DNA: TGTGCCAGCAGCGGGGGGGGGCTAGCGGGAGCCCTAGATACGCAGTATTTT
CDR3 protein: CASSGGGLAGALDTQYF
J gene: TRBJ2-3
D gene: TRBD2
V gene: TRBV11-2
clone size: NA

CDR3 DNA: TGCAGTGCTAGTCAGGGGGCTGAAAAACTGTTTTTT
CDR3 protein: CSASQGAEKLFF
J gene: TRBJ1-4
D gene: TRBD1
V gene: TRBV20-1
clone size: many

CDR3 DNA: TGTGCCAGCAGCCTTCAGACTAGCGGGGGGGAGACCCAGTACTTC
CDR3 protein: CASSLQTSGGETQYF
J gene: TRBJ2-5
D gene: TRBD2
V gene: TRBV5-4
clone size: few

CDR3 DNA: TGTGCCAGTAGTCCCCGGGACAGGGGTATTCCGCAGTACTTC
CDR3 protein: CASSPRDRGIPQYF
J gene: TRBJ2-7
D gene: TRBD1
V gene: TRBV19
clone size: NA

CDR3 DNA: TGTGCCAGCAGCCAGGACAGGGGGATCTATAATTCACCCCTCCACTTT
CDR3 protein: CASSQDRGIYNSPLHF
J gene: TRBJ1-6
D gene: TRBD1
V gene: TRBV6-2/TRBV6-3
clone size: few

CDR3 DNA: TGTGCCAGCAGCCAAGGACAGTTGAACACTGAAGCTTTCTTT
CDR3 protein: CASSQGQLNTEAFF
J gene: TRBJ1-1
D gene: NA
V gene: TRBV3-1
clone size: many

CDR3 DNA: TGTGCCAGCAGGCTAGCGGGAGTCAATGAGCAGTTCTTC
CDR3 protein: CASRLAGVNEQFF
J gene: TRBJ2-1
D gene: TRBD2
V gene: TRBV6-1
clone size: many

CDR3 DNA: TGTGCCAGCAGTCTTTCTGGGACAGGGAGTGAAAAACTGTTTTTT
CDR3 protein: CASSLSGTGSEKLFF
J gene: TRBJ1-4
D gene: TRBD1
V gene: TRBV12-3/TRBV12-4
clone size: many

CDR3 DNA: TGTGCCAGCAGCCTCAACTTGGGGGGGAGCACAGATACGCAGTATTTT
CDR3 protein: CASSLNLGGSTDTQYF
J gene: TRBJ2-3
D gene: TRBD2
V gene: TRBV7-9
clone size: many

CDR3 DNA: TGCAGTGCTAGGGGGTATCCGGGACTAGCGGTCTCCTACGAGCAGTACTTC
CDR3 protein: CSARGYPGLAVSYEQYF
J gene: TRBJ2-7
D gene: TRBD2
V gene: TRBV20-1
clone size: many

CDR3 DNA: TGTGCCAGCAGCTTAGACGGATACTACGAGCAGTACTTC
CDR3 protein: CASSLDGYYEQYF
J gene: TRBJ2-7
D gene: NA
V gene: TRBV7-2
clone size: few

CDR3 DNA: TGTGCCAGCAGCCAAGATCTACTAGCAGAGCAGTTCTTC
CDR3 protein: CASSQDLLAEQFF
J gene: TRBJ2-1
D gene: NA
V gene: TRBV3-1
clone size: many

CDR3 DNA: TGTGCCAGCAGTCTCAGGGGGGGTAGGGAGGATACGCAGTATTTT
CDR3 protein: CASSLRGGREDTQYF
J gene: TRBJ2-3
D gene: NA
V gene: TRBV27
clone size: many

CDR3 DNA: TGTGCCTGGAGTGGGACAGGGGACCACGAGCAGTACTTC
CDR3 protein: CAWSGTGDHEQYF
J gene: TRBJ2-7
D gene: TRBD1
V gene: TRBV30
clone size: many

CDR3 DNA: TGTGCCAGCAGAACTACCGGGCTAAGCTCCTACAATGAGCAGTTCTTC
CDR3 protein: CASRTTGLSSYNEQFF
J gene: TRBJ2-1
D gene: NA
V gene: TRBV28
clone size: many